The clone carrying this TCR beta chain was seen a few times. The library attached unique molecular identifiers to individual cDNA molecules. MiXCR, applied by TCRdb to the RACE reads, yields one record per CDR3 protein. The sample comprises 300,000 to 450,000 distinct CDR3 sequences, about 5.1% of which are singletons, and approximately 2.4% rests with the top ten. CDR3 length equals 15 residues. V was shortened by 5 bases and J by 3 bases, with 16 bases between the two germline ends. Germline-derived CDR1 and CDR2 are MNHNY and SVGAGI (reference sequence). Time point of the sample: pre-sensitization, week 0. Sample treatment: therapeutic diphenylcyclopropenone sensitization with weekly scalp DPC. The entry originates in a study of human T cells and chemical hapten exposure.

The chain links TRBV6-6 to TRBJ1-1; D ambiguous. The receptor was isolated from a woman in her forties or fifties with alopecia areata. Some clones in this sample may be carry-over from other donors' samples. The sample was whole blood, taken in connection with sensitization to the hapten diphenylcyclopropenone (DPC). CDR3 protein: CASSLKTTAHTEAFF. The CDR3 bases are TGTGCCAGCAGTCTGAAAACTACAGCTCACACTGAAGCTTTCTTT.